This TCR beta chain originates from a study of blood T cell repertoires in COVID-19. Whole-study context: Samples taken during acute and convalescent COVID-19 were collected in the United States, Italy and Spain. T cells, B-cell-depleted T cells, or PBMCs supplied cDNA or gDNA.

V lost 2 bases and J lost 3; bases outside the gene matches: 11. This CDR3 region has 18 residues. Germline CDR1 and CDR2: MDHEN and SYDVKM. Authors' processing steps: Counts of nucleated cells, estimated from reference gene primer amplification, were obtained. Some clones are missing from TCRdb's copy, which holds only in-frame ones; the method was immunoSEQ multiplex PCR. The DNA gave D and trimming, while V, J and clone size come from that table. The data show around 310,000 clones, approximately 90% seen once. Source material: peripheral blood. The chain recombines TRBV28 with TRBJ2-2; 8 bases match TRBD1. This TCR derives from a woman aged 50 to 60 with active or convalescent COVID-19. CDR3 in amino acids: CASSLRGRDRRDTGELFF. The CDR3 DNA reads TGTGCCAGCAGTTTAAGGGGTCGGGACAGGAGAGACACCGGGGAGCTGTTTTTT.